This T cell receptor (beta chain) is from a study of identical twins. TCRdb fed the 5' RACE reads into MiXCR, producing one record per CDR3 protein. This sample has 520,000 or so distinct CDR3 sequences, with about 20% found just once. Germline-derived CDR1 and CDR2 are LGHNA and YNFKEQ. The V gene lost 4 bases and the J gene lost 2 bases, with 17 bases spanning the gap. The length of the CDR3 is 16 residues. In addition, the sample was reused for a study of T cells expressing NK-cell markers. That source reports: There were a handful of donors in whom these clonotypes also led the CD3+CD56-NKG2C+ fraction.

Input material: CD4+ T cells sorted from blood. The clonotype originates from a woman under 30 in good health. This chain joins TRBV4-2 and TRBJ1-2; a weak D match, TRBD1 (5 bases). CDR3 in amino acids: CASSPYSGELNYGYTF. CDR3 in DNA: TGTGCCAGCAGCCCTTACTCGGGGGAACTAAACTATGGCTACACCTTC.